This TCR beta chain appears in the sequencing data of a study of blood T cell repertoires in COVID-19. About the research overall: PBMCs, B-cell-depleted T cells, or T cells were the source of the cDNA or gDNA that made up the material.

Assay: immunoSEQ multiplex PCR; the TCRdb copy retains only in-frame clones and omits some. The sample carries just over 150,000 clones, roughly 93% recorded once. V was pared by 3 bases and J by 8 bases, with 5 bases of the junction left unmatched. CDR1 is SGDLS, CDR2 YYNGEE, per germline. This CDR3 is 13 amino acids long. The sequenced material came from peripheral blood. This clonotype was obtained from a woman between 45 and 65 years old with acute or convalescent COVID-19. This sequence joins TRBV9 and TRBJ1-2; TRBD1 agrees at 9 bases. CDR3 residues: CASSGRQGGGYTF. The CDR3 nucleotides are TGTGCCAGCAGCGGAAGACAGGGGGGCGGCTACACCTTC.